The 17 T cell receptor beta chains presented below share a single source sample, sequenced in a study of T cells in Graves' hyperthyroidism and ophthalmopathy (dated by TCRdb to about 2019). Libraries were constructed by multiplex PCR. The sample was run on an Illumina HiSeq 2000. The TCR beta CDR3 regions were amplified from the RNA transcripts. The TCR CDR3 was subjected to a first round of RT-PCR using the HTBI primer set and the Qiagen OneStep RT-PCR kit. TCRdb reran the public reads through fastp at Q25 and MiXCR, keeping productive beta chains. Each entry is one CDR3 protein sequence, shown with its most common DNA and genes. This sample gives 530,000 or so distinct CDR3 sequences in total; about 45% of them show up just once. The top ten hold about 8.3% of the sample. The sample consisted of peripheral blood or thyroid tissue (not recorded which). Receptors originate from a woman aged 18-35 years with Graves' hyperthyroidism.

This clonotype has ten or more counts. The CDR3 bases are TGTGCCAGCAGCGTATCGGGTCTCTTCGGAAACACCATATATTTT. Encoded protein: CASSVSGLFGNTIYF. The V call is TRBV9, the J call TRBJ1-3; unclear D gene. V lost 1 base to trimming and J lost 4 bases, with 12 bases between them. The CDR3 totals 15 residues. Germline V gene data show CDR1 as SGDLS and CDR2 as YYNGEE.

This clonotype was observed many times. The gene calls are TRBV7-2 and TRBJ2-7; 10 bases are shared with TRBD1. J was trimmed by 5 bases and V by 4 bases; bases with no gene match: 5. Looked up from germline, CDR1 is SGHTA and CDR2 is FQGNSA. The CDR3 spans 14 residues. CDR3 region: CASSSGQGRNEQYF. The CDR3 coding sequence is TGTGCCAGCAGCTCGGGACAGGGGCGGAACGAGCAGTACTTC. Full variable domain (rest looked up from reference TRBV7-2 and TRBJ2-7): GAGVSQSPSNKVTEKGKDVELRCDPISGHTALYWYRQSLGQGLEFLIYFQGNSAPDKSGLPSDRFSAERTGGSVSTLTIQRTQQEDSAVYLCASSSGQGRNEQYFGPGTRLTVT.

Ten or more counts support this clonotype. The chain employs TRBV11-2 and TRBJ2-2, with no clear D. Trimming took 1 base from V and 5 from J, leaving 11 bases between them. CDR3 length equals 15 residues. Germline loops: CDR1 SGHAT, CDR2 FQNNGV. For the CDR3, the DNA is TGTGCCAGCAGCTTAGTAGCAGGATTGACCGGGGAGCTGTTTTTT. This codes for CASSLVAGLTGELFF. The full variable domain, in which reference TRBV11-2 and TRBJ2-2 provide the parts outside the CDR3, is EAGVAQSPRYKIIEKRQSVAFWCNPISGHATLYWYQQILGQGPKLLIQFQNNGVVDDSQLPKDRFSAERLKGVDSTLKIQPAKLEDSAVYLCASSLVAGLTGELFFGEGSRLTVL.

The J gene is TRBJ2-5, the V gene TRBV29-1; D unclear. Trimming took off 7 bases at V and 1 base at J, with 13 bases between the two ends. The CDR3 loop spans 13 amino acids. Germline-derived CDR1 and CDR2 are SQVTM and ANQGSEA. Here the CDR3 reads CSAPLVSQETQYF. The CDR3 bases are TGCAGCGCCCCCTTGGTTTCCCAAGAGACCCAGTACTTC.

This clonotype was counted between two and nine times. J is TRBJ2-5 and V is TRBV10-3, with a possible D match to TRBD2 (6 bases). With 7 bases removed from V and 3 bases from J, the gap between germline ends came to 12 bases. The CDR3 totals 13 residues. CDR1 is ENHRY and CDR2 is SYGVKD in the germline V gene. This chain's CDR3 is CAIKNIAEETQYF. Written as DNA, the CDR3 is TGTGCCATCAAGAATATAGCGGAAGAGACCCAGTACTTC.

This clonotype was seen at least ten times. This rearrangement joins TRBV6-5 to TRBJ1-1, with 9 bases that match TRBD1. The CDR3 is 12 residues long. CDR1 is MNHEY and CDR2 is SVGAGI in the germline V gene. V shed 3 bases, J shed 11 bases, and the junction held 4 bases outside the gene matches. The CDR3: CASSYGDRVAFF. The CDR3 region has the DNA TGTGCCAGCAGTTATGGGGACAGGGTGGCTTTCTTT.

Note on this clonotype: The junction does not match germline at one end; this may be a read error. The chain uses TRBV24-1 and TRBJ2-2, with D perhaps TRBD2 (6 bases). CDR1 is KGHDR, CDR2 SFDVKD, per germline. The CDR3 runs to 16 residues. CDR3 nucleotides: TGTGCCACCAGTGTAGGTATCGGGAGTTGGACCGGGGCGCTGTTTTTT. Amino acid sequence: CATSVGIGSWTGALFF.

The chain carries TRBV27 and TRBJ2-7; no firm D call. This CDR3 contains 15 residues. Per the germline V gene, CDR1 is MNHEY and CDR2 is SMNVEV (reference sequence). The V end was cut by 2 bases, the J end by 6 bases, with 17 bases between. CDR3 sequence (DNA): TGTGCCAGCAGTTTAGGTGGGCTGGGGTTGTCCGAGCAGTACTTC. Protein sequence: CASSLGGLGLSEQYF.

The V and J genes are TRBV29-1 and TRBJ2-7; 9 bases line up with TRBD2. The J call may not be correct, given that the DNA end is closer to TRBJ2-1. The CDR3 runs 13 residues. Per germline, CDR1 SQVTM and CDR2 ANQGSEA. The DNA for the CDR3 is TGCAGCGTTTGGGGCGGGAGGGGTACTGAGCAGTTCTTC. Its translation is CSVWGGRGTEQFF.

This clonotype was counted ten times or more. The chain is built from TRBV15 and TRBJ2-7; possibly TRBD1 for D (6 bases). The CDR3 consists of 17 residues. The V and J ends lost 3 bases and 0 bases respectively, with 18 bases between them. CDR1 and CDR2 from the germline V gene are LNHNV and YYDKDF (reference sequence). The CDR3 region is CATSSTPGQMGSYEQYF. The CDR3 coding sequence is TGTGCCACCAGCAGCACTCCAGGACAGATGGGCTCCTACGAGCAGTACTTC.

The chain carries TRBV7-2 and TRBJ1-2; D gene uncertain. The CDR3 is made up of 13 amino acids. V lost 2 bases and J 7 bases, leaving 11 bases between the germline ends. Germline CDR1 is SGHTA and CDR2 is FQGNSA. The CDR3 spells CASSLLGGGGYTF. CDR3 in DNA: TGTGCCAGCAGCTTATTGGGCGGTGGTGGCTACACCTTC. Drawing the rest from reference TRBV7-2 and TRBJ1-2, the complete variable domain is GAGVSQSPSNKVTEKGKDVELRCDPISGHTALYWYRQSLGQGLEFLIYFQGNSAPDKSGLPSDRFSAERTGGSVSTLTIQRTQQEDSAVYLCASSLLGGGGYTFGSGTRLTVV.

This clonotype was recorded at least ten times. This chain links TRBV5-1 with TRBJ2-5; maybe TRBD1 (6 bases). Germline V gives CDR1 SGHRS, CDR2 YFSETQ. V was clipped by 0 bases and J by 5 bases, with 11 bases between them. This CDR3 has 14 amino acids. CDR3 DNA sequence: TGCGCCAGCAGCTTGGACAGGGCTGCGGAGACCCAGTACTTC. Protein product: CASSLDRAAETQYF.

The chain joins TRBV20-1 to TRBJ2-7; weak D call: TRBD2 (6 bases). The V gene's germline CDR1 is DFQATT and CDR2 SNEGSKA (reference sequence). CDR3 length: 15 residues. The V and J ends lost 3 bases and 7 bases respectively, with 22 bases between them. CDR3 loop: CSASTSTGTYNEQYF. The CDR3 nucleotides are TGCAGTGCTAGCACTTCCACCGGGACTTACAATGAGCAGTACTTC.

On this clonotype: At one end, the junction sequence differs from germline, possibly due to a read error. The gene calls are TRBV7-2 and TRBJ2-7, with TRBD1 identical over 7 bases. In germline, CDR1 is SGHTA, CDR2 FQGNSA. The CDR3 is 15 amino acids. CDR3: CTSSQDGTQGYEQYF. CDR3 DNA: TGCACCAGCAGCCAAGATGGGACACAGGGGTACGAGCAGTACTTC.

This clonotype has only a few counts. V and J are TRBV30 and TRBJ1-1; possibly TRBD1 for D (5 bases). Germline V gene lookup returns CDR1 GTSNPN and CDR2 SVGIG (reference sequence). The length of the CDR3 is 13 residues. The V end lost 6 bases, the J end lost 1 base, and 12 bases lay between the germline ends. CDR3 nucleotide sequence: TGTGCCTGCTTGGGACCTAAGAACACTGAAGCTTTCTTT. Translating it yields CACLGPKNTEAFF.

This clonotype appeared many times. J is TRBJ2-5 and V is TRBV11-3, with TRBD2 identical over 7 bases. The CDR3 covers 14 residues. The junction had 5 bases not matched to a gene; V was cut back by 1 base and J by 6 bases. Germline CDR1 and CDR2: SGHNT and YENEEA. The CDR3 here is CASSLATGGKTQYF. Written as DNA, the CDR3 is TGTGCCAGCAGCTTAGCCACCGGGGGGAAGACCCAGTACTTC.

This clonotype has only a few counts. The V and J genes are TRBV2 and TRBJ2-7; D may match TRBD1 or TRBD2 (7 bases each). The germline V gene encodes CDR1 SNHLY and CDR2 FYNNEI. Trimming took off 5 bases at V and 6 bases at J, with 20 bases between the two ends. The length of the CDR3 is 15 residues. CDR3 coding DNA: TGTGCCAGCAGTTTATTTGGGGAGGGGACAGTCGAGCAGTACTTC. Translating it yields CASSLFGEGTVEQYF.